The text below deals with one TCR beta chain. This entry is derived from a study of T cells expressing NK-cell markers. This CDR3 is built from 13 residues. Germline V gene sequence: CDR1 DFQATT, CDR2 SNEGSKA (reference sequence). TCRdb re-called the 5' RACE reads and shows each CDR3 protein once, DNA omitted. The sample has 550,000 to 600,000 distinct CDR3 sequences. The sequence was obtained from a man aged 18 to 30 in good health. The V and J genes are TRBV20-1 and TRBJ1-5; without DNA, the TCRdb call of TRBD1 cannot be checked. Material: blood T cells: a sorted CD56 or NKG2C T cell subset, CD4+ or CD8+ T cells, or bulk PBMC T cells (not recorded which). CDR3 amino acids: CSATLQGRRPQHF.